A selection of T cell receptor beta chains follows, all from one sample in a study of Graves' ophthalmopathy and Graves' hyperthyroidism. One entry per CDR3 protein results from TCRdb running MiXCR on the multiplex PCR reads. The sample yields tens of thousands of distinct CDR3 sequences, roughly half seen once. Material for sequencing was peripheral blood. All receptors derive from an adult woman with Graves' ophthalmopathy. Each CDR3 is given without its conserved first and last residue. The order of the fields is V gene, D gene, CDR3 protein. The D gene is left open where the match is weak.

V: TRBV15; D: TRBD1; CDR3: ATSSRDRLNTEAF
V: TRBV6-2/TRBV6-3; D: -; CDR3: ASSTSAGLGTETQY
V: TRBV20-1; D: TRBD2; CDR3: SAPAPILAGGLYEQY
V: TRBV7-8; D: TRBD1; CDR3: ASSLDQAGGGYEQY
V: TRBV19; D: TRBD1; CDR3: ATGQGQETQY
V: TRBV19; D: -; CDR3: ASTATVGELF
V: TRBV14; D: -; CDR3: ASSPHLRNSPLH
V: TRBV6-5; D: -; CDR3: ASSYSTRTYEQY
V: TRBV4-1; D: -; CDR3: ASSHPGGGLSYGYT
V: TRBV20-1; D: -; CDR3: SARDYGVLRN